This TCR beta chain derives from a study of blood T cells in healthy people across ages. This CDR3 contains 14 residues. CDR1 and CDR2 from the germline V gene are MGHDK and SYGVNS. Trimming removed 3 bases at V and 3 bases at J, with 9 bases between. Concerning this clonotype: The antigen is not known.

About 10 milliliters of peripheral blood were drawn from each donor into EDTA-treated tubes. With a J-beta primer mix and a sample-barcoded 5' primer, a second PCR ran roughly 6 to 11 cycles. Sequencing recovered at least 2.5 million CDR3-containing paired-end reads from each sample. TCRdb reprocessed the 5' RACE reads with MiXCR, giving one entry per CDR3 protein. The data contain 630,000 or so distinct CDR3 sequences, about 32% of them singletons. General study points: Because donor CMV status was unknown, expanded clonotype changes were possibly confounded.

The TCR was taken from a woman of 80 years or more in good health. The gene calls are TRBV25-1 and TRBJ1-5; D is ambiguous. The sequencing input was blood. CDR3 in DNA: TGTGCCAGCAGTGATTCCAGGACCAATCAGCCCCAGCATTTT. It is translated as CASSDSRTNQPQHF.